The 20 T cell receptor beta chains listed next were all sequenced from one sample in a study of blood T cell repertoires in COVID-19. Produced via immunoSEQ multiplex PCR; TCRdb's table is partial and in-frame only. The repertoire holds 100,000 to 140,000 clones, with around 83% as singletons. Sample: peripheral blood. These receptors were taken from a man between 65 and 85 years old with acute or convalescent COVID-19.

The chain recombines TRBV19 with TRBJ1-3, with 7 bases fitting TRBD1. The CDR3 covers 16 residues. Per germline, CDR1 LNHDA and CDR2 SQIVND (reference sequence). V shed 9 bases and J 0 bases; nucleotides not matched to a gene: 11. Here the CDR3 DNA reads TGTGCCAGCAGAAGGGGACAGCTTACCTCTGGAAACACCATATATTTT. This gives the protein CASRRGQLTSGNTIYF.

This chain joins TRBV11-1 and TRBJ1-1, with D uncertain. CDR3 length: 13 amino acids. V was clipped by 5 bases and J by 5 bases, with 12 bases between them. Germline-derived CDR1 and CDR2 are SGHAT and FQDESV (reference sequence). This chain's CDR3 is CASSREGLTEAFF. DNA for the CDR3: TGTGCCAGCAGCCGCGAGGGCCTTACTGAAGCTTTCTTT.

This clone has more than one count but fewer than ten. This chain joins TRBV28 and TRBJ1-6, with D unresolved. The CDR3 length is 12 residues. From germline, CDR1 is MDHEN and CDR2 SYDVKM. V was clipped by 6 bases and J by 7 bases, with 7 bases between them. CDR3 in DNA: TGTGCCAGCAGCCCTCCGAATTCACCCCTCCACTTT. Protein sequence: CASSPPNSPLHF.

V usage is TRBV7-2 and J usage is TRBJ2-2; 8 bases fit TRBD1. CDR1 and CDR2 (germline): SGHTA, FQGNSA. The CDR3 runs to 15 residues. V dropped 4 bases and J dropped 4; count of bases not matched to a gene: 5. The CDR3 is CASSSGQGFTGELFF. In DNA form, the CDR3 reads TGTGCCAGCAGCTCCGGACAGGGATTCACCGGGGAGCTGTTTTTT.

The J gene is TRBJ2-5, the V gene TRBV5-1; 13 bases align to TRBD2. The CDR3 sequence is 17 residues long. V shed 2 bases, J shed 2 bases, and the junction held 6 bases outside the gene matches. The germline V gene encodes CDR1 SGHRS and CDR2 YFSETQ. CDR3 in amino acids: CASSLLAGGPGQETQYF. The CDR3 DNA reads TGCGCCAGCAGCTTACTAGCGGGGGGGCCGGGGCAAGAGACCCAGTACTTC. The full variable domain, completed using reference TRBV5-1 and TRBJ2-5, is KAGVTQTPRYLIKTRGQQVTLSCSPISGHRSVSWYQQTPGQGLQFLFEYFSETQRNKGNFPGRFSGRQFSNSRSEMNVSTLELGDSALYLCASSLLAGGPGQETQYFGPGTRLLVL.

This chain links TRBV6-5 with TRBJ1-6, with D uncertain. V was clipped by 2 bases and J by 10 bases, with 6 bases between them. CDR1 MNHEY and CDR2 SVGAGI come from the germline V gene. The CDR3 covers 12 residues. Here the CDR3 DNA reads TGTGCCAGCAGTTACGGCCAGTCACCCCTCCACTTT. Translating gives CASSYGQSPLHF.

This sequence joins TRBV6-6 and TRBJ1-1; weak D call: TRBD1 (6 bases). CDR3 length: 14 amino acids. Germline CDR1 is MNHNY and CDR2 is SVGAGI (reference sequence). The V gene lost 2 bases and the J gene lost 1 base, with 8 bases spanning the gap. CDR3 DNA sequence: TGTGCCAGCAGTTACCAGGGGCAGAACACTGAAGCTTTCTTT. It codes for CASSYQGQNTEAFF.

The chain carries TRBV5-6 and TRBJ1-5; a possible D gene is TRBD1 (5 bases). Between the trimmed V and J ends, which lost 3 bases and 3 bases, there was a span of 7 bases. Germline V lookup: CDR1 SGHDT, CDR2 YYEEEE. This CDR3 has 13 residues. CDR3 loop: CASSWGVNQPQHF. The CDR3 nucleotides are TGTGCCAGCAGCTGGGGGGTCAATCAGCCCCAGCATTTT.

The rearrangement joins TRBV11-2 to TRBJ1-2, with 7 bases aligning to TRBD1. After removal of 8 bases from V and 2 bases from J, the junction contained 23 bases not matched to a gene. The CDR3 has 19 amino acids. Germline CDR1 is SGHAT and CDR2 is FQNNGV. In DNA, the CDR3 is TGTGCCAGCGCCCGACGAGGGGGCAGACCCGTACTAGGCAACTATGGCTACACCTTC. Translating it yields CASARRGGRPVLGNYGYTF.

The V and J genes are TRBV20-1 and TRBJ1-1; no clear D gene. Trimming removed 1 base at V and 8 bases at J, with 8 bases between. The CDR3 loop spans 11 amino acids. Germline V gives CDR1 DFQATT, CDR2 SNEGSKA (reference sequence). The CDR3 loop is CSARAQREAFF. The CDR3 nucleotides are TGCAGTGCTAGAGCTCAGAGGGAAGCTTTCTTT.

The chain couples TRBV4-3 to TRBJ1-6; possible D gene TRBD1, 6 bases. V was clipped by 0 bases and J by 10 bases, with 16 bases between them. Germline V gene sequence: CDR1 LGHNA, CDR2 YSLEER. This CDR3 has 16 residues. The CDR3 protein is CASSQESGPQGSPLHF. The CDR3 nucleotides are TGCGCCAGCAGCCAAGAGAGCGGACCCCAGGGGTCACCCCTCCACTTT.

In its sample, this clone was seen a few times. The chain couples TRBV3-1 (or the pseudogene TRBV3-2) to TRBJ2-7, with TRBD2 matching 9 bases. CDR1 and CDR2 (germline): LGHDT, YNNKEL (reference sequence). Trimming cost V 4 bases and J 6 bases; bases outside gene matches: 16. This CDR3 is built from 17 residues. CDR3 bases: TGTGCCAGCAGCCTCTCGTCGAGACTAGCGGCCTCCAGCGAGCAGTACTTC. Translation gives CASSLSSRLAASSEQYF.

The V and J genes are TRBV10-3 and TRBJ1-4; 7 bases align to TRBD1. The CDR3 has 17 amino acids. V gave up 0 bases and J gave up 0 bases; unmatched junction bases: 4. Germline assignment: CDR1 ENHRY and CDR2 SYGVKD. The CDR3 spells CAISESGQLATNEKLFF. CDR3 in DNA: TGTGCCATCAGTGAGTCGGGACAGTTGGCAACTAATGAAAAACTGTTTTTT.

This chain uses TRBV18 with TRBJ1-3; the D gene is possibly TRBD1 (5 bases). V was trimmed by 3 bases and J by 3 bases, leaving 15 bases between them. Germline V gives CDR1 KGHSH, CDR2 LQKENI. The CDR3 covers 16 residues. CDR3 nucleotides: TGTGCCAGCTCACCTACCGGAGGGGCGGATGGAAACACCATATATTTT. Amino acid sequence: CASSPTGGADGNTIYF.

This clone was seen a handful of times. The chain is built from TRBV19 and TRBJ1-6; 9 bases map to TRBD1. The length of the CDR3 is 15 residues. Germline V lookup: CDR1 LNHDA, CDR2 SQIVND (reference sequence). V lost 2 bases to trimming and J lost 7 bases; unmatched junction nucleotides: 3. The CDR3 loop reads CASSISGTGNSPLHF. For the CDR3, the DNA is TGTGCCAGTAGTATATCGGGGACAGGGAATTCACCCCTCCACTTT. Filled out from reference TRBV19 and TRBJ1-6, the complete variable domain reads DGGITQSPKYLFRKEGQNVTLSCEQNLNHDAMYWYRQDPGQGLRLIYYSQIVNDFQKGDIAEGYSVSREKKESFPLTVTSAQKNPTAFYLCASSISGTGNSPLHFGNGTRLTVT.

The chain employs TRBV7-3 and TRBJ2-1; 9 positions agree with TRBD2. This CDR3 spans 14 amino acids. Germline-derived CDR1 and CDR2 are SGHTA and FQGTGA. Unmatched junction bases numbered 2, after V lost 5 bases and J lost 3 bases. In nucleotides, the CDR3 is TGTGCCAGCAGCGCTAGCGGGAACTACAATGAGCAGTTCTTC. It yields the protein CASSASGNYNEQFF.

This clone was seen more than once but under ten times. This rearrangement joins TRBV3-1 (or the pseudogene TRBV3-2) to TRBJ1-5; 10 nucleotides line up with TRBD1. V lost 2 bases to trimming and J lost 7 bases; unmatched junction nucleotides: 5. Germline CDR1 LGHDT, CDR2 YNNKEL (reference sequence). There are 15 residues in the CDR3. For the CDR3, the DNA is TGTGCCAGCAGCCAATCCGGGACAGGGGAACAGCCCCAGCATTTT. Translation: CASSQSGTGEQPQHF.

V usage is TRBV10-2 and J usage is TRBJ2-2; 8 bases line up with TRBD2. The CDR3 covers 14 residues. Germline V lookup: CDR1 WSHSY, CDR2 SAAADI. Losses at the gene ends were 4 bases for V and 4 bases for J; bases not matched to a gene: 2. This CDR3 reads CASSVAGTTGELFF. For the CDR3, the DNA is TGCGCCAGCAGTGTAGCGGGAACCACCGGGGAGCTGTTTTTT.

J is TRBJ2-1 and V is TRBV19; possible D gene TRBD2, 5 bases. The V end was cut by 7 bases, the J end by 0 bases, with 10 bases between. Germline assignment: CDR1 LNHDA and CDR2 SQIVND (reference sequence). The CDR3 extends over 14 amino acids. CDR3 sequence reads: CASNPTSSYNEQFF. CDR3 nucleotide sequence: TGTGCCAGTAATCCTACTAGCTCCTACAATGAGCAGTTCTTC.

Turning to this clone: Other nucleotide sequences in the sample specify the same CDR3. CDR3 sequence reads: CASSLAGGSNTEAFF. CDR3 DNA: TGCGCCAGCAGCTTGGCAGGGGGCTCAAACACTGAAGCTTTCTTT. V gene TRBV5-1 combines with J gene TRBJ1-1; 8 bases align to TRBD1. The CDR3 is 15 amino acids. Germline CDR1 reads SGHRS; CDR2 reads YFSETQ. V was pared by 0 bases and J by 2 bases, with 3 bases of the junction left unmatched.